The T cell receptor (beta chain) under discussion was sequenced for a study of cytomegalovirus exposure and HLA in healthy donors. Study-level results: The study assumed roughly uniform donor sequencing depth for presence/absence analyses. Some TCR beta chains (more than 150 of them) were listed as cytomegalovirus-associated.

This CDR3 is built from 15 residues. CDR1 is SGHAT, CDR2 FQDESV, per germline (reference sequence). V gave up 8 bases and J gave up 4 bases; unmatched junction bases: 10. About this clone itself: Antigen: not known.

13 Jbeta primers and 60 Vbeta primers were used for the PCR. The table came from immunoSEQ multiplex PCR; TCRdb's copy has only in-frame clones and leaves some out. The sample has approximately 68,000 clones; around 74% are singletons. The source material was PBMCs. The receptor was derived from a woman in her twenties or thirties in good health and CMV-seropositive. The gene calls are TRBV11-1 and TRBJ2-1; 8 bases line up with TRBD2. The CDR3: CASALYLAGYNEQFF. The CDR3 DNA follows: TGTGCCAGCGCCCTATATCTAGCGGGTTACAATGAGCAGTTCTTC.